One and the same sample provided the 28 T cell receptor beta chains below, sequenced in a study of T-cell memory formation after mild COVID-19. TCRdb re-analysed the 5' RACE reads in MiXCR, keeping a single row per CDR3 protein. The table lists 250,000 to 300,000 distinct CDR3 sequences, about a sixth of them singletons. What was sequenced was PBMCs or a T cell subset sorted from them (not recorded which). These TCRs come from a man younger than 35 who had mild COVID-19 (a few samples of this study predate the infection). Cell type and time point are not known.

The rearrangement uses TRBV7-9 and TRBJ2-4; 8 bases fit TRBD2. Trimming removed 8 bases from V and 6 bases from J; junction bases left unmatched: 12. Germline V gene data show CDR1 as SEHNR and CDR2 as FQNEAQ (reference sequence). CDR3 length: 15 residues. CDR3 nucleotides: TGTGCCAGCGAGACCGGGAGGGCGAGGGGAAACATTCAGTACTTC. Encoded protein: CASETGRARGNIQYF.

This clonotype was seen a handful of times. This rearrangement joins TRBV7-2 to TRBJ1-2; no firm D call. The germline V gene encodes CDR1 SGHTA and CDR2 FQGNSA. V was cut by 5 bases and J by 3 bases, with 10 bases left in between. The CDR3 sequence is 13 residues long. DNA for the CDR3: TGTGCCAGCAGCACGTATAATGACTATGGCTACACCTTC. Protein: CASSTYNDYGYTF. Variable domain in full (rest from reference TRBV7-2 and TRBJ1-2): GAGVSQSPSNKVTEKGKDVELRCDPISGHTALYWYRQSLGQGLEFLIYFQGNSAPDKSGLPSDRFSAERTGGSVSTLTIQRTQQEDSAVYLCASSTYNDYGYTFGSGTRLTVV.

This clonotype turned up a few times. The V gene is TRBV2, the J gene TRBJ1-5; 11 positions agree with TRBD1. Germline V gene lookup returns CDR1 SNHLY and CDR2 FYNNEI. J lost 5 bases, V lost 6 bases, and 6 bases had no gene match. The CDR3 spans 15 residues. CDR3 DNA: TGTGCCAGCAGGCCGGGACAGGGGGTTTATCAGCCCCAGCATTTT. This encodes CASRPGQGVYQPQHF. Full variable domain (outside the CDR3, taken from reference TRBV2 and TRBJ1-5): EPEVTQTPSHQVTQMGQEVILRCVPISNHLYFYWYRQILGQKVEFLVSFYNNEISEKSEIFDDQFSVERPDGSNFTLKIRSTKLEDSAMYFCASRPGQGVYQPQHFGDGTRLSIL.

This clonotype showed up many times. This chain joins TRBV20-1 and TRBJ2-3, with 8 bases fitting TRBD2. This CDR3 contains 15 residues. V lost 6 bases, J lost 2 bases, and 10 bases stayed unmatched. Germline V gene sequence: CDR1 DFQATT, CDR2 SNEGSKA (reference sequence). The chain's CDR3 is CSARTGRGDTDTQYF. For the CDR3, the DNA is TGCAGTGCAAGAACCGGGCGGGGGGACACAGATACGCAGTATTTT.

This clonotype turned up a few times. The chain is built from TRBV29-1 and TRBJ1-1, with TRBD1 matching 7 bases. V dropped 4 bases and J dropped 0; count of bases not matched to a gene: 14. CDR1 and CDR2 from the germline V gene are SQVTM and ANQGSEA. This CDR3 contains 17 residues. Here the CDR3 reads CSVVIGGGGILNTEAFF. CDR3 coding DNA: TGCAGCGTTGTTATAGGAGGGGGCGGAATTTTGAACACTGAAGCTTTCTTT.

The table lists this clonotype with a few counts. The chain combines TRBV29-1 with TRBJ1-1; 12 positions match TRBD1. CDR1 SQVTM and CDR2 ANQGSEA come from the germline V gene. The CDR3 contains 13 residues. The CDR3 protein is CSSQGDRGPEAFF. CDR3 sequence (DNA): TGCAGTTCTCAGGGGGACAGGGGGCCTGAAGCTTTCTTT.

This chain connects TRBV27 to TRBJ2-7; D is perhaps TRBD1 or TRBD2 (5 bases each). CDR1 is MNHEY, CDR2 SMNVEV, per germline (reference sequence). The CDR3 has 14 amino acids. The V and J ends lost 5 bases and 3 bases respectively, with 14 bases between them. The CDR3 nucleotides read TGTGCCAGCAGTCCAAGGACGGGGCGCTACGAGCAGTACGTC. Its translation: CASSPRTGRYEQYV.

The gene calls are TRBV5-1 and TRBJ2-7; 11 nucleotides line up with TRBD2. This CDR3 region has 15 residues. Looked up from germline, CDR1 is SGHRS and CDR2 is YFSETQ. V trimming: 5 bases; J trimming: 3 bases; junction bases outside the gene matches: 7. DNA for the CDR3: TGCGCCAGCAGTTCGGTAGGGACTAGCGGCTACGAGCAGTACTTC. Residues: CASSSVGTSGYEQYF.

Only a few counts were recorded for this clonotype. The chain has TRBV4-1 and TRBJ2-1; no clear D. Per germline, CDR1 MGHRA and CDR2 YSYEKL. With 0 bases removed from V and 8 bases from J, the gap between germline ends came to 5 bases. This CDR3 is 12 amino acids long. The CDR3 reads CASSQEGYEQFF. The CDR3 DNA sequence: TGCGCCAGCAGCCAAGAGGGGTATGAGCAGTTCTTC.

The chain has TRBV6-5 and TRBJ2-7, with 8 bases that match TRBD1. Germline values: CDR1 MNHEY, CDR2 SVGAGI. CDR3 length: 13 amino acids. V was clipped by 6 bases and J by 3 bases; unmatched bases: 4. CDR3 loop: CASRKTGDYEQYV. The CDR3 region has the DNA TGTGCCAGCAGGAAGACAGGGGACTACGAGCAGTACGTC.

This clonotype occurred a few times. The chain combines TRBV7-8 with TRBJ1-5; D is uncertain. V was clipped by 5 bases and J by 7 bases, with 15 bases between them. This CDR3 contains 14 residues. Germline V gene sequence: CDR1 SGHVS, CDR2 FQNEAQ. CDR3 residues: CASSTLRGWQPQHF. CDR3 sequence (DNA): TGTGCCAGCAGCACCCTGCGAGGTTGGCAGCCCCAGCATTTT.

The chain carries TRBV7-9 and TRBJ2-3, with a weak D call TRBD2 (5 bases). This CDR3 has 13 amino acids. V dropped 7 bases and J dropped 3 bases, with 11 bases sitting between them. Looked up from germline, CDR1 is SEHNR and CDR2 is FQNEAQ (reference sequence). CDR3 in DNA: TGTGCCAGCACCGAAGAGGGAACAGATACGCAGTATTTT. It encodes CASTEEGTDTQYF.

The CDR3 protein is CASSQWDSSYEQYF. As DNA, the CDR3 is TGTGCCAGCAGTCAGTGGGACAGCTCCTACGAGCAGTACTTC. This chain links TRBV6-5 with TRBJ2-7; 7 bases map to TRBD1. The germline CDR1 and CDR2 sequences are MNHEY and SVGAGI. The CDR3 consists of 14 residues. V shed 5 bases, J shed 0 bases, and the junction held 4 bases outside the gene matches.

This clonotype appeared many times. The chain joins TRBV7-2 to TRBJ1-2; the match to TRBD1 covers 11 bases. The CDR3 consists of 15 residues. After removal of 6 bases from V and 3 bases from J, the junction contained 6 bases not matched to a gene. Germline CDR1 and CDR2: SGHTA and FQGNSA. CDR3 loop: CASRYPGQGDYGYTF. CDR3 in DNA: TGTGCCAGCAGATATCCGGGACAGGGGGACTATGGCTACACCTTC.

This chain joins TRBV14 and TRBJ2-2; 10 nucleotides align to TRBD2. CDR3 length: 17 amino acids. V lost 1 base and J lost 3; bases outside the gene matches: 5. Germline V gene data show CDR1 as SGHDN and CDR2 as FVKESK. The CDR3 sequence: CASSQGALAGDTGELFF. CDR3 DNA: TGTGCCAGCAGCCAAGGGGCCCTAGCGGGAGACACCGGGGAGCTGTTTTTT.

The chain joins TRBV5-4 to TRBJ2-4; 12 bases are shared with TRBD2. V dropped 2 bases and J dropped 6; count of bases not matched to a gene: 6. CDR1 SGHNT and CDR2 YYREEE come from the germline V gene (reference sequence). The CDR3 totals 16 residues. CDR3 sequence reads: CASSLSPLAGGNIQYF. Written as DNA, the CDR3 is TGTGCCAGCAGCTTATCCCCACTAGCGGGGGGAAACATTCAGTACTTC. Using reference TRBV5-4 and TRBJ2-4 for the parts outside the CDR3, the full variable domain is ETGVTQSPTHLIKTRGQQVTLRCSSQSGHNTVSWYQQALGQGPQFIFQYYREEENGRGNFPPRFSGLQFPNYSSELNVNALELDDSALYLCASSLSPLAGGNIQYFGAGTRLSVL.

The chain couples TRBV6-5 to TRBJ2-1, with D possibly TRBD2 on 6 matching bases. V was clipped by 0 bases and J by 0 bases, with 9 bases between them. Per germline, CDR1 MNHEY and CDR2 SVGAGI. The CDR3 is 16 amino acids. Here the CDR3 DNA reads TGTGCCAGCAGTTACTCGGGACTTCGCTCCTACAATGAGCAGTTCTTC. It encodes CASSYSGLRSYNEQFF.

This clonotype has ten or more counts. This chain connects TRBV28 to TRBJ1-5; unclear D gene. The ends were cut back, 2 bases at V and 3 bases at J, with 14 bases in the middle. This CDR3 spans 16 amino acids. CDR1 is MDHEN and CDR2 is SYDVKM in the germline V gene. The CDR3 sequence is CASSLHPRVFNQPQHF. The CDR3 region has the DNA TGTGCCAGCAGTTTACACCCTCGGGTCTTCAATCAGCCCCAGCATTTT.

The chain is built from TRBV5-1 and TRBJ2-2; unclear D gene. Looked up from germline, CDR1 is SGHRS and CDR2 is YFSETQ. V was trimmed by 0 bases and J by 1 base, leaving 7 bases between them. The CDR3 runs to 15 residues. This chain's CDR3 is CASSLALMNTGELFF. The DNA of the CDR3 is TGCGCCAGCAGCTTGGCGCTTATGAACACCGGGGAGCTGTTTTTT.

The rearrangement joins TRBV10-2 to TRBJ1-1; D not certain. The length of the CDR3 is 11 residues. CDR1 and CDR2 (germline): WSHSY, SAAADI. V was clipped by 11 bases and J by 4 bases, with 11 bases between them. The CDR3 protein is CAVAQVTEAFF. The CDR3 bases are TGCGCCGTAGCGCAGGTCACTGAAGCTTTCTTT.

The chain carries TRBV7-6 and TRBJ2-7; D may be TRBD1 (6 bases). Germline V gene sequence: CDR1 SGHVS, CDR2 FNYEAQ. The V gene lost 1 base and the J gene lost 6 bases, with 19 bases spanning the gap. The CDR3 has 16 amino acids. The CDR3: CASSLGSAGRGGEQYF. The DNA of the CDR3 is TGTGCCAGCAGCTTAGGGAGTGCGGGCAGGGGCGGCGAGCAGTACTTC.

The V gene is TRBV20-1, the J gene TRBJ2-7; tentative D call: TRBD2 (6 bases). Trimming took 3 bases from V and 3 from J, leaving 9 bases between them. Per the germline V gene, CDR1 is DFQATT and CDR2 is SNEGSKA (reference sequence). The CDR3 runs to 12 residues. The CDR3 DNA reads TGCAGTGCTAGCGGGGGAGTCTACGAGCAGTACTTC. It translates to CSASGGVYEQYF.

This clonotype was counted a few times. The DNA for the CDR3 is TGTGCCACCAGCAACGGAGGGGAACCGGGACTCTTTGGAGAGACCCAGTACTTC. It yields the protein CATSNGGEPGLFGETQYF. This rearrangement joins TRBV15 to TRBJ2-5; perhaps TRBD2 as D (6 bases). The V end lost 4 bases, the J end lost 4 bases, and 25 bases lay between the germline ends. There are 18 residues in the CDR3. Germline CDR1 is LNHNV and CDR2 is YYDKDF (reference sequence).

This chain connects TRBV12-3 or TRBV12-4 to TRBJ2-3, with no clear D. CDR3 length: 14 residues. With 3 bases removed from V and 5 bases from J, the gap between germline ends came to 12 bases. In DNA form, the CDR3 reads TGTGCCAGCAGTTTTATGGGGTCGGTAGATACGCAGTATTTT. This gives the protein CASSFMGSVDTQYF.

This clonotype turned up a few times. The chain recombines TRBV12-3 or TRBV12-4 with TRBJ2-7, with 12 bases matching TRBD2. The CDR3 runs to 15 residues. V gave up 3 bases and J gave up 1 base; unmatched junction bases: 1. Written as DNA, the CDR3 is TGTGCCAGCAGTTTGACTAGCGGGGGTTCCTACGAGCAGTACTTC. Its translation is CASSLTSGGSYEQYF.

The CDR3 DNA reads as TGTGCCAGCAGCTGGGGTCCTGGGAACTATGGCTACACCTTC. This encodes CASSWGPGNYGYTF. The genes are TRBV28 and TRBJ1-2; D not resolved. Germline CDR1 reads MDHEN; CDR2 reads SYDVKM. This CDR3 region has 14 residues. With 6 bases removed from V and 2 bases from J, the gap between germline ends came to 13 bases.

The V and J genes are TRBV7-2 and TRBJ1-5, with TRBD1 identical over 10 bases. The CDR3 loop spans 15 amino acids. Trimming took 5 bases from V and 7 from J; bases not matched to a gene: 8. Germline-derived CDR1 and CDR2 are SGHTA and FQGNSA. DNA of the CDR3: TGTGCCAGCAGCCCGAGGGACAGGGGAGAACAGCCCCAGCATTTT. Protein: CASSPRDRGEQPQHF.

This clonotype was counted only a few times. The J gene is TRBJ2-7, the V gene TRBV7-9, with D possibly being TRBD2 (6 bases). The germline gives CDR1 SEHNR, CDR2 FQNEAQ (reference sequence). The CDR3 is made up of 12 amino acids. V shed 10 bases and J shed 7 bases, with 17 bases lying between them. The CDR3 DNA reads as TGTGCCATCAATCGGGGGTCCTCTGAGCAGTACTTC. It yields the protein CAINRGSSEQYF.